This TCR beta chain was obtained from a study of T cells after yellow fever vaccination. Overall study results and limits: FACS-sorted repertoires might harbor abundant contaminating clonotypes from the bulk population.

Looked up from germline, CDR1 is SGHTA and CDR2 is FQGNSA. The CDR3 spans 13 residues. The ends lost 5 bases at V and 3 bases at J; junction bases unmatched: 3. TCRdb reprocessed the 5' RACE reads via MiXCR and lists one record per CDR3 protein. The table shows a few hundred thousand distinct CDR3 sequences, with 17% occurring only once. The table lists this clonotype with many counts. What it binds is unknown. The receptor was isolated from a man between 18 and 29 years old who received the YFV17D yellow fever vaccine. This chain links TRBV7-2 with TRBJ1-2, with 7 bases matching TRBD1. Here the sequenced sample was PBMCs, taken 4 to 5 days after the first yellow fever vaccination. The CDR3 is CASSQTGYYGYTF. CDR3 nucleotides: TGTGCCAGCAGCCAGACAGGGTACTATGGCTACACCTTC. The full variable domain, its missing parts supplied by reference TRBV7-2 and TRBJ1-2, is GAGVSQSPSNKVTEKGKDVELRCDPISGHTALYWYRQSLGQGLEFLIYFQGNSAPDKSGLPSDRFSAERTGGSVSTLTIQRTQQEDSAVYLCASSQTGYYGYTFGSGTRLTVV.